This record concerns one T cell receptor (beta chain) sequence. Its specificity is unknown. CDR1 SGHTA and CDR2 FQGNSA come from the germline V gene. The CDR3 totals 17 residues. J was trimmed by 4 bases and V by 6 bases; bases with no gene match: 7. The sample comes from a study of CD8+CD57+ T cells in acquired aplastic anemia. Study-level background: About 3 ug was the average amount of DNA from sorted CD4+ and CD8+ cells. There were about 10.8 million reads, on average, for CD4+ cells from healthy donors.

Study-wide findings and caveats: Patients versus controls showed no significant CD8+ Simpson's diversity difference. Nearly 30 CD8+ CDR3 sequences were shared between patients and controls.

According to the study, genomic DNA was the template for TCR beta VDJ and CDR3 profiling. TCRdb re-analysed the reads in MiXCR, keeping a single row per CDR3 protein. The table records over 150,000 distinct CDR3 sequences, approximately 50% of them present only once. Sequenced material: sorted CD4+, CD8+, or CD8+CD57+ T cells (not recorded which) from PBMCs. This sequence was found in a human donor in good health, serving as a control. The V and J genes are TRBV7-2 and TRBJ2-1; 15 bases agree with TRBD2. The CDR3 region is CASRPGGTSGGYNEQFF. As DNA, the CDR3 is TGTGCCAGCAGACCAGGGGGGACTAGCGGGGGGTACAATGAGCAGTTCTTC.